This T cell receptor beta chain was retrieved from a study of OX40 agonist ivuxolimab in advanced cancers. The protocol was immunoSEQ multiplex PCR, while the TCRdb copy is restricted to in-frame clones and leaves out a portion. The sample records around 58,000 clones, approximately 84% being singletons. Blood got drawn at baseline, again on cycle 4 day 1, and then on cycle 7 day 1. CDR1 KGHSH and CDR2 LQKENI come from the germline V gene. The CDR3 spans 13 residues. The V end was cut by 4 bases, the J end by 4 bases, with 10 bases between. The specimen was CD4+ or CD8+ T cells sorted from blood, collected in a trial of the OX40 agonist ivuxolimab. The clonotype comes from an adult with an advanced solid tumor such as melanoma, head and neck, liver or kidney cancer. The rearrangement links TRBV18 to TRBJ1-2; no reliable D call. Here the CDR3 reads CASSRAGRYGYTF. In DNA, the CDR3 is TGTGCCAGCTCACGAGCAGGACGCTATGGCTACACCTTC.